These 16 T cell receptor beta chains share one sample of origin, sequenced in a study of T cells after yellow fever vaccination. Via MiXCR, TCRdb re-called the 5' RACE reads, giving one row per CDR3 protein. In the table there are roughly 340,000 distinct CDR3 sequences, 3% to 4.5% of which are singletons. Sample: PBMCs, taken 5 days after the yellow fever booster vaccination. These receptors all come from a man aged 18 to 30 who received the YFV17D yellow fever vaccine.

The genes are TRBV19 and TRBJ2-1, with a weak D call TRBD2 (5 bases). V lost 7 bases to trimming and J lost 5 bases, with 18 bases between them. CDR3 length: 15 amino acids. Germline CDR1 LNHDA, CDR2 SQIVND (reference sequence). The CDR3 sequence: CASIWPGIPHNEQFF. In nucleotides, the CDR3 is TGTGCCAGTATATGGCCGGGAATTCCCCACAATGAGCAGTTCTTC.

This clonotype showed up just a few times. V and J are TRBV24-1 and TRBJ2-1, with D tentatively TRBD1 (7 bases). V was pared by 6 bases and J by 1 base, with 12 bases between. This CDR3 region has 15 residues. The germline V gene has CDR1 KGHDR and CDR2 SFDVKD. The CDR3 spells CATSPSGGSYNEQFF. The CDR3 region has the DNA TGTGCCACCAGTCCCTCAGGGGGGTCCTACAATGAGCAGTTCTTC.

V usage is TRBV5-6 and J usage is TRBJ2-1; D unclear. V was trimmed by 2 bases and J by 0 bases, leaving 9 bases between them. The CDR3 spans 15 residues. Per the germline V gene, CDR1 is SGHDT and CDR2 is YYEEEE. CDR3 DNA sequence: TGTGCCAGCAGCTTTACAGAGAGCTCCTACAATGAGCAGTTCTTC. It yields the protein CASSFTESSYNEQFF.

This clonotype was counted many times. The J gene is TRBJ1-1, the V gene TRBV12-3 or TRBV12-4; tentative D call: TRBD1 (5 bases). The ends were cut back, 5 bases at V and 0 bases at J, with 10 bases in the middle. The CDR3 length is 14 residues. CDR3 region: CASSRDGMNTEAFF. CDR3 DNA: TGTGCCAGCAGTCGGGACGGGATGAACACTGAAGCTTTCTTT.

This clonotype was seen more than once but under ten times. The rearrangement uses TRBV10-3 and TRBJ2-3; 16 bases agree with TRBD2. The CDR3 length is 19 residues. Germline trimming cut 3 bases from V and 2 bases from J; bases unmatched to any gene: 8. Germline CDR1 and CDR2: ENHRY and SYGVKD. The CDR3 sequence is CAISDPGLAGGHVTDTQYF. In DNA form, the CDR3 reads TGTGCCATCAGTGACCCGGGACTAGCGGGGGGGCATGTCACAGATACGCAGTATTTT.

CDR3 in amino acids: CATRGLAAQETQYF. CDR3 DNA: TGCGCCACCAGGGGACTAGCGGCGCAAGAGACCCAGTACTTC. The chain employs TRBV5-1 and TRBJ2-5; TRBD2 agrees at 11 bases. This CDR3 comprises 14 residues. Germline loops: CDR1 SGHRS, CDR2 YFSETQ. Unmatched junction bases numbered 6, after V lost 9 bases and J lost 2 bases.

This clonotype has a count of ten or more. The chain has TRBV19 and TRBJ1-2, with TRBD1 as a possible D gene (5 bases). Between the trimmed V and J ends, which lost 5 bases and 3 bases, there was a span of 10 bases. The CDR3 covers 13 residues. In germline, CDR1 is LNHDA, CDR2 SQIVND (reference sequence). CDR3 region: CASSPRQYYGYTF. In DNA form, the CDR3 reads TGTGCCAGTAGTCCCAGACAGTACTATGGCTACACCTTC.

The chain couples TRBV7-2 to TRBJ2-1, with 9 bases that match TRBD1. CDR3 length equals 19 residues. The ends lost 4 bases at V and 0 bases at J; junction bases unmatched: 13. Germline V gene lookup returns CDR1 SGHTA and CDR2 FQGNSA. This chain's CDR3 is CASSSPPGQGSSSYNEQFF. Here the CDR3 DNA reads TGTGCCAGCAGCTCGCCTCCGGGACAGGGTTCAAGCTCCTACAATGAGCAGTTCTTC.

In this sample, this clonotype turned up many times. This chain uses TRBV28 with TRBJ2-4; maybe TRBD1 (6 bases). V was cut by 6 bases and J by 0 bases, with 18 bases left in between. Germline V lookup: CDR1 MDHEN, CDR2 SYDVKM. The CDR3 is 17 amino acids. DNA for the CDR3: TGTGCCAGCAGACAACCGACAGGCCGACTAGCCAAAAACATTCAGTACTTC. It specifies CASRQPTGRLAKNIQYF.

This clonotype turned up a few times. The CDR3 does not close with the conserved phenylalanine or tryptophan, likely indicating a read error. The limits of the CDR3 on the DNA are not certain, so only TCRdb's listed CDR3 is given. This rearrangement joins TRBV21-1 to TRBJ2-1; whether TRBD1, the table's D call, matches the DNA was not checked. TRBV21-1 is shown as a pseudogene. Termini included, the CDR3 measures 14 amino acids. The CDR3 protein is CASSTQGAWRLVVL.

This clonotype was recorded a few times. The chain carries TRBV27 and TRBJ1-6, with 7 bases identical to TRBD1. The ends lost 0 bases at V and 8 bases at J; junction bases unmatched: 4. This CDR3 spans 15 amino acids. Germline values: CDR1 MNHEY, CDR2 SMNVEV (reference sequence). The CDR3 is CASSLSGRGYSPLHF. The CDR3 DNA sequence: TGTGCCAGCAGTTTATCTGGCAGGGGGTATTCACCCCTCCACTTT.

This clonotype has a count of ten or more. The chain recombines TRBV4-2 with TRBJ2-3; no clear D gene. V lost 1 base to trimming and J lost 4 bases, with 15 bases between them. CDR1 and CDR2 (germline): LGHNA, YNFKEQ. The CDR3 runs 16 residues. CDR3 amino acids: CASSQVTKEWADTQYF. CDR3 in DNA: TGTGCCAGCAGCCAAGTAACTAAGGAGTGGGCAGATACGCAGTATTTT.

The chain uses TRBV29-1 and TRBJ1-3; no reliable D call. CDR1 SQVTM and CDR2 ANQGSEA come from the germline V gene. The CDR3 consists of 14 residues. V was trimmed by 3 bases and J by 0 bases, leaving 9 bases between them. The CDR3 nucleotides are TGCAGCGTTGAGGAACCCTCCTCTGGAAACACCATATATTTT. Protein sequence: CSVEEPSSGNTIYF.

The CDR3 DNA reads as TGTGCCAGCAGCCGGATAGTTTCCTACGAGCAGTACGTC. This encodes CASSRIVSYEQYV. The chain recombines TRBV5-4 with TRBJ2-7, with unresolved D. V was cut by 4 bases and J by 1 base, with 9 bases left in between. The CDR3 spans 13 residues. From germline, CDR1 is SGHNT and CDR2 YYREEE (reference sequence).

V is TRBV6-5 and J is TRBJ1-1; unclear D gene. The CDR3 extends over 13 amino acids. Germline V CDR1 and CDR2: MNHEY, SVGAGI. Deletions cut 6 bases from V and 0 bases from J, with 8 bases between. CDR3 sequence: CASRLQMNTEAFF. As DNA, the CDR3 is TGTGCCAGCAGGCTTCAGATGAACACTGAAGCTTTCTTT.

This clonotype was seen ten or more times. The chain employs TRBV11-2 and TRBJ2-1; 10 nucleotides align to TRBD2. Germline CDR1 is SGHAT and CDR2 is FQNNGV. CDR3 length: 15 amino acids. Trimming removed 5 bases from V and 5 bases from J; junction bases left unmatched: 6. In DNA, the CDR3 is TGTGCCAGCAGCCGGGGACTAGCGAAGAACAATGAGCAGTTCTTC. This gives the protein CASSRGLAKNNEQFF. The full variable domain, completed using reference TRBV11-2 and TRBJ2-1, is EAGVAQSPRYKIIEKRQSVAFWCNPISGHATLYWYQQILGQGPKLLIQFQNNGVVDDSQLPKDRFSAERLKGVDSTLKIQPAKLEDSAVYLCASSRGLAKNNEQFFGPGTRLTVL.